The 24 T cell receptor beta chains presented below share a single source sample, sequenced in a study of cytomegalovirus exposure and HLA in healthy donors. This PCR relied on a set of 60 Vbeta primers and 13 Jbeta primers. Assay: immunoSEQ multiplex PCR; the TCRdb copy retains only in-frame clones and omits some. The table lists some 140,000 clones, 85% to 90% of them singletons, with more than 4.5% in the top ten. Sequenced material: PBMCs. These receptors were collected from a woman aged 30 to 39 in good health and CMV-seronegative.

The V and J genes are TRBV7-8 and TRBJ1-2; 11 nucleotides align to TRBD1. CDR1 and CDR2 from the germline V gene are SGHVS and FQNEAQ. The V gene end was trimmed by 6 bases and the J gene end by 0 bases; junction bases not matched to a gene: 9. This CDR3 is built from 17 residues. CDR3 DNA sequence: TGTGCCAGCAGTACATACCGGGACAGGGGGTCTAACTATGGCTACACCTTC. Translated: CASSTYRDRGSNYGYTF.

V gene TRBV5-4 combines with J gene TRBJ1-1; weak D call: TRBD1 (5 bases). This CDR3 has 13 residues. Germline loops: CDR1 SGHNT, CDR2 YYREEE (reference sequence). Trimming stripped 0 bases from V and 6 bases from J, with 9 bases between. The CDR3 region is CASSLGAGPEAFF. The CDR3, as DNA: TGTGCCAGCAGCTTGGGGGCAGGGCCTGAAGCTTTCTTT.

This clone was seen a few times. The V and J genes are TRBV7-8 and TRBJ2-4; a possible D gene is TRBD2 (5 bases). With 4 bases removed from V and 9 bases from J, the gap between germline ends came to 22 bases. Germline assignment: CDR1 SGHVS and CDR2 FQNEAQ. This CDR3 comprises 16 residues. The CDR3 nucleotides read TGTGCCAGCAGCTCCTCTGGCGCGGGTGGAGGTGGCATTCAGTACTTC. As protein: CASSSSGAGGGGIQYF.

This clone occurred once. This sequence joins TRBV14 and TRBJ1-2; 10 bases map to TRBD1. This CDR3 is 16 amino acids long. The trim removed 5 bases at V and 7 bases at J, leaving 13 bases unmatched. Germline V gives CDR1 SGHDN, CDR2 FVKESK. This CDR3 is CASSKIPGQGNPGYTF. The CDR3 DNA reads TGTGCCAGCAGCAAAATTCCGGGACAGGGGAATCCTGGCTACACCTTC.

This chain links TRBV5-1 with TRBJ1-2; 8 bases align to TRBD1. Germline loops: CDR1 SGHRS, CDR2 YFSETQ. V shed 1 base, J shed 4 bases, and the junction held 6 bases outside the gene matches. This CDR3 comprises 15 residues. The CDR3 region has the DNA TGCGCCAGCAGCTTGAACGCAGGGGGCGGCTATGGCTACACCTTC. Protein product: CASSLNAGGGYGYTF. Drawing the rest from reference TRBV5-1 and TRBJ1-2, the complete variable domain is KAGVTQTPRYLIKTRGQQVTLSCSPISGHRSVSWYQQTPGQGLQFLFEYFSETQRNKGNFPGRFSGRQFSNSRSEMNVSTLELGDSALYLCASSLNAGGGYGYTFGSGTRLTVV.

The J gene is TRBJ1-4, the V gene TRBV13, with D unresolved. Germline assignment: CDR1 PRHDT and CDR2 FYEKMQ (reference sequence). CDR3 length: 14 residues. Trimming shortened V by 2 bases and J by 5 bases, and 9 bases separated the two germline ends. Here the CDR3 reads CASSLRHQNEKLFF. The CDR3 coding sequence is TGTGCCAGCAGCTTAAGACATCAAAATGAAAAACTGTTTTTT.

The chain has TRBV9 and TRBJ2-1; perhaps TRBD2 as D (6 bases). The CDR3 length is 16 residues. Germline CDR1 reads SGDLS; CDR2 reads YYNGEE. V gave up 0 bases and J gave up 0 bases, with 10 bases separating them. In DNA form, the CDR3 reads TGTGCCAGCAGCGTAGCCGGCGGGGTCTCCTACAATGAGCAGTTCTTC. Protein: CASSVAGGVSYNEQFF.

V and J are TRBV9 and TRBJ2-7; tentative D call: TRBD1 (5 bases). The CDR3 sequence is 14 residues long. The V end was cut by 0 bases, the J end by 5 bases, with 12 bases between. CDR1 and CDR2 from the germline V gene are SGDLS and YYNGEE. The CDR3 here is CASSVGVQGDEQYF. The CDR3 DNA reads TGTGCCAGCAGCGTAGGGGTGCAGGGTGACGAGCAGTACTTC. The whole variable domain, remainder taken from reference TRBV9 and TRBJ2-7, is DSGVTQTPKHLITATGQRVTLRCSPRSGDLSVYWYQQSLDQGLQFLIQYYNGEERAKGNILERFSAQQFPDLHSELNLSSLELGDSALYFCASSVGVQGDEQYFGPGTRLTVT.

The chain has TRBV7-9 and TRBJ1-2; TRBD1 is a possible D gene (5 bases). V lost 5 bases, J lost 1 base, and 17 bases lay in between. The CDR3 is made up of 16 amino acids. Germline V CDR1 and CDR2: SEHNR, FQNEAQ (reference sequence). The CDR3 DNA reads TGTGCCAGCAGCCCACGGCTAGGGGTAATTAACTATGGCTACACCTTC. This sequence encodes CASSPRLGVINYGYTF.

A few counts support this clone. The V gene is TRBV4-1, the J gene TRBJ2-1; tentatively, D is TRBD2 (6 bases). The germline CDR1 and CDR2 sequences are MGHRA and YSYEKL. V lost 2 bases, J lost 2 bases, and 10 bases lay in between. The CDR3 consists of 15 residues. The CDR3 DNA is TGCGCCAGCAGCCAACAAGAGCGGGCCTACAATGAGCAGTTCTTC. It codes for CASSQQERAYNEQFF.

CDR3 nucleotide sequence: TGTGCCAGCAGCTGGACGTCCGGGACAGTGGGTAATGAAAAACTGTTTTTT. Its translation: CASSWTSGTVGNEKLFF. This chain links TRBV28 with TRBJ1-4, with 7 positions matching TRBD1. The trim removed 6 bases at V and 4 bases at J, leaving 14 bases unmatched. CDR1 and CDR2 (germline): MDHEN, SYDVKM. The CDR3 runs 17 residues.

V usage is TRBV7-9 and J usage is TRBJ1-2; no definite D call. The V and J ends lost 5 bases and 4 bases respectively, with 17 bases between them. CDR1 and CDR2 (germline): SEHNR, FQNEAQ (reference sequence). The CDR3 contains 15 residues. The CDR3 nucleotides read TGTGCCAGCAGCCCACCAGCGGCCTTTCTCTATGGCTACACCTTC. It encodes CASSPPAAFLYGYTF.

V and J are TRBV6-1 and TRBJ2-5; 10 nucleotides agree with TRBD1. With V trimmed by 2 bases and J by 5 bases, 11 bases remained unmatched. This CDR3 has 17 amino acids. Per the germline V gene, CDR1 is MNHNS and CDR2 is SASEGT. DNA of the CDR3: TGTGCCAGCAGTGAAAGGGGCGGGACAGGGGCGTGGGAGACCCAGTACTTC. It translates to CASSERGGTGAWETQYF.

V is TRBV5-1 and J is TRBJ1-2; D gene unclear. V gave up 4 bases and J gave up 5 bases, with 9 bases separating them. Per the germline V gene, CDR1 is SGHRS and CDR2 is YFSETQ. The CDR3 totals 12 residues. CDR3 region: CASSRGWYGYTF. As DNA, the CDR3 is TGCGCCAGCAGCCGCGGATGGTATGGCTACACCTTC.

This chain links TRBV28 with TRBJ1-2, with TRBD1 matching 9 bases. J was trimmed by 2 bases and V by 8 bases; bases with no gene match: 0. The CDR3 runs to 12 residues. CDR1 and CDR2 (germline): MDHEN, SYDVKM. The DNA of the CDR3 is TGTGCCAGCGGGACAGGGAACTATGGCTACACCTTC. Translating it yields CASGTGNYGYTF.

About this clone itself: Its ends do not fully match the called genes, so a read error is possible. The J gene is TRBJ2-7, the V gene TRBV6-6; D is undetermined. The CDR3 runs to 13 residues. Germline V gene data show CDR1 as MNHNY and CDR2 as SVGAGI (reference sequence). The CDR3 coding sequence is TGTGCCGGCAGTTCCCCTTCTACGGGCGAGCAGTACTTC. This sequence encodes CAGSSPSTGEQYF.

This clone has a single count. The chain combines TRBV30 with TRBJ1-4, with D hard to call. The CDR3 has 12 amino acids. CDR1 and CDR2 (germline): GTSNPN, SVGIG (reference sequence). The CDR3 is CASTGWSEKLFF. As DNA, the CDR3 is TGTGCTTCCACCGGGTGGTCTGAAAAACTGTTTTTT.

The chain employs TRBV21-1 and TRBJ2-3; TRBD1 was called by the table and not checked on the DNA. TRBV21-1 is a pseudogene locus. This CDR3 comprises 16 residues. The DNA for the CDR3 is TGTGCCAGCAGCAAATTAGACAGTTTAGGCACAGATACGCAGTATTTT. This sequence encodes CASSKLDSLGTDTQYF.

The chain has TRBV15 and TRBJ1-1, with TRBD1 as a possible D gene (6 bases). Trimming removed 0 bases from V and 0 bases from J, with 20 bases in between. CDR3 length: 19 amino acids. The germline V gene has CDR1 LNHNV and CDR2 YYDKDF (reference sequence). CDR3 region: CATSRDPWGGRGMNTEAFF. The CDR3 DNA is TGTGCCACCAGCAGAGATCCCTGGGGGGGGCGCGGGATGAACACTGAAGCTTTCTTT.

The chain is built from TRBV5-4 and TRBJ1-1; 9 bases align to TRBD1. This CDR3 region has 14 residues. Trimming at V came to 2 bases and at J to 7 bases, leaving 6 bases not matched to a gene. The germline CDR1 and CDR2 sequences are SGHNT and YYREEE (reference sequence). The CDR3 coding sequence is TGTGCCAGCAGCTTACAGGGGGCAGGGGATGAAGCTTTCTTT. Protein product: CASSLQGAGDEAFF.

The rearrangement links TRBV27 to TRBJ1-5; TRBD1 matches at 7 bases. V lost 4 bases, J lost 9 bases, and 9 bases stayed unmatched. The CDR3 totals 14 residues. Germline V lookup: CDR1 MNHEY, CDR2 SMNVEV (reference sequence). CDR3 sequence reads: CASSSWDSQGPQHF. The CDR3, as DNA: TGTGCCAGCAGTTCCTGGGACAGCCAGGGGCCCCAGCATTTT.

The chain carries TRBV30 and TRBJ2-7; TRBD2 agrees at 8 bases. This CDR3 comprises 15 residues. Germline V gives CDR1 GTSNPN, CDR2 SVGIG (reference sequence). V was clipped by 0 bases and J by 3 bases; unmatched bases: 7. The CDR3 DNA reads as TGTGCCTGGAGTGTACCAAGCGGGAGTTACTACGAGCAGTACTTC. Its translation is CAWSVPSGSYYEQYF.

The DNA of the CDR3 is TGTGCCAGCAGCCACCGGGGACTTCAAGAGACCCAGTACTTC. Protein product: CASSHRGLQETQYF. This sequence joins TRBV9 and TRBJ2-5, with a possible D match to TRBD2 (6 bases). The germline V gene encodes CDR1 SGDLS and CDR2 YYNGEE. V lost 4 bases and J lost 2, with 12 bases in between. The CDR3 totals 14 residues.

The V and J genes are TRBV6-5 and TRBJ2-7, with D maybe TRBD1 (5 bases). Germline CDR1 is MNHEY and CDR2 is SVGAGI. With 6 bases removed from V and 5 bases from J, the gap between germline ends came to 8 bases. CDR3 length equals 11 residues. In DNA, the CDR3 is TGTGCCAGCAGGCTCAGGGACGAGCAGTACTTC. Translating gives CASRLRDEQYF.